Only a few counts were recorded for the clone carrying this T cell receptor beta chain. Its antigen is still unknown. Healthy Caucasian individuals from Russia aged roughly 6 to 90 served as donors. Whenever a sample was processed, at least 7 million PBMCs were isolated. With each sample, at least 5 micrograms of total RNA were extracted. This entry comes from a study of blood T cells in healthy people across ages. Study outcomes and limitations: Strongly correlated with naive T cell percentage was TCR beta diversity.

Using a J-beta primer mix together with a sample-barcoded 5' primer, a second PCR was run for roughly 7 to 12 cycles. TCRdb re-analysed the 5' RACE reads in MiXCR, keeping a single row per CDR3 protein. Found here are around 790,000 distinct CDR3 sequences, under 55% of them singletons; the top ten hold around 18%. The sequenced material came from blood. This clonotype was sampled from a man aged 60-69 years in good health.

This chain's CDR3 is CASSLVGQGVIYEQYF. For the CDR3, the DNA is TGCGCCAGCAGCTTGGTAGGGCAGGGGGTGATCTACGAGCAGTACTTC. V is TRBV5-1 and J is TRBJ2-7; 7 bases map to TRBD1. Trimming took 0 bases from V and 3 from J; bases not matched to a gene: 9. The CDR3 covers 16 residues. Germline V gene data show CDR1 as SGHRS and CDR2 as YFSETQ. Based on the CDR3 plus reference TRBV5-1 and TRBJ2-7, the full variable domain is KAGVTQTPRYLIKTRGQQVTLSCSPISGHRSVSWYQQTPGQGLQFLFEYFSETQRNKGNFPGRFSGRQFSNSRSEMNVSTLELGDSALYLCASSLVGQGVIYEQYFGPGTRLTVT.